Here is one T cell receptor (beta chain) with its context. Its matching antigen is unknown. Germline and genes here are mouse. The entry originates in a study of tissue T cells after allogeneic stem cell transplantation. Findings and limits, study-wide: Anatomically similar tissues had similar TCR repertoires within each patient. Motif-based clustering found tissue-specific repertoire signatures shared across patients, though few clones were shared.

This table comes from immunoSEQ multiplex PCR, and its TCRdb copy is limited to in-frame clones, with some not included. This table has some 48,000 clones, 73% appearing once. Input material: sorted cells pooled from one or two spleens. The TCR comes from a pool of C57BL/6 mice in good health.

The CDR3 is CASSDGTGGRAEQFF. The CDR3 bases that were read are TGTGCCAGCAGTGATGGGACTGGGGGTAGGGCTGAGCAGTTC. The chain employs TRBV13-3 and TRBJ2-1; TRBD2 aligns across 10 bases. The read terminates 1 residue ahead of where the CDR3 ends, so the germline J gene completes it. The CDR3 runs to 15 residues. Per germline, CDR1 NNHDY and CDR2 SYVADS. The V and J ends lost 0 bases and 7 bases, in that order; junction bases with no gene match: 4.